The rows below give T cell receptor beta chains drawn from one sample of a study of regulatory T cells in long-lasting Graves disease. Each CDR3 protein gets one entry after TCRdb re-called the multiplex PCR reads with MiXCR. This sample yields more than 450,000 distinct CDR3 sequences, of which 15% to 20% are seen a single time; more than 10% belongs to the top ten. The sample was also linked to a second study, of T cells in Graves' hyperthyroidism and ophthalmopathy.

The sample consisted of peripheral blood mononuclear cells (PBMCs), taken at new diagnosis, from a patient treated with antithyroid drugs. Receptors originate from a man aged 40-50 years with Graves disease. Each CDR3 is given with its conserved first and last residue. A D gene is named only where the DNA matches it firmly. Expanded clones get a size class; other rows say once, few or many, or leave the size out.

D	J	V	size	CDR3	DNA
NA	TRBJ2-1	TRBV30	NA	CAWNPGTYNEQFF	TGTGCCTGGAACCCCGGCACCTACAATGAGCAGTTCTTC
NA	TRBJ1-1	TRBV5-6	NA	CASSLRTGWGNTEAFF	TGTGCCAGCAGCTTGAGAACAGGATGGGGGAACACTGAAGCTTTCTTT
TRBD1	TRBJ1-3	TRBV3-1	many	CASSQDLGQGTGNTIYF	TGTGCCAGCAGCCAAGATCTGGGACAGGGGACTGGAAACACCATATATTTT
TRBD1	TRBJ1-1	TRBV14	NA	CASRGGQQNTEAFF	TGTGCCAGCCGGGGGGGACAGCAGAACACTGAAGCTTTCTTT
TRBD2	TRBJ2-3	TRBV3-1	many	CASSLIRLAGEEKDTQYF	TGTGCCAGCAGCCTTATTCGACTAGCGGGAGAAGAAAAAGATACGCAGTATTTT
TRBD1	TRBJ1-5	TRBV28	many	CASRPRTGGRQPQHF	TGTGCCAGCAGACCAAGGACAGGGGGCCGTCAGCCCCAGCATTTT
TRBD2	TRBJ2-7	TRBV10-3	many	CAIRGLAGGDEQYF	TGTGCCATCAGAGGGCTAGCGGGAGGGGACGAGCAGTACTTC
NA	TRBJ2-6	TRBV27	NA	CASRNSGANVLTF	TGTGCCAGCAGGAACTCTGGGGCCAACGTCCTGACTTTC
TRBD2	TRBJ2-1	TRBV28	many	CASSFSRGVAGGVF	TGTGCCAGCAGTTTTTCTAGAGGAGTAGCGGGAGGGGTCTTC
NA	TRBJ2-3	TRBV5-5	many	CASSPDRRVGTDTQYF	TGTGCCAGCAGCCCGGACAGAAGAGTTGGCACAGATACGCAGTATTTT
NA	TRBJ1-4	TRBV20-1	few	CSARVSGAFNEKLFF	TGCAGTGCTAGAGTATCAGGCGCGTTTAATGAAAAACTGTTTTTT